The entry below describes one TCR beta chain. This specimen belongs to a study of CD8 T cells in Susac syndrome. Germline CDR1 is MNHEY and CDR2 is SVGEGT. V lost 6 bases and J lost 8, with 10 bases in between. The CDR3 has 11 residues. The CD8+ and CD4+ T cells were isolated magnetically using a negative isolation approach, whereas the TEMRA cells were enriched by FACS. RNA in amounts of roughly 0.5 to 1 ug was reverse transcribed with random hexamers. An immunoSEQ multiplex PCR amplified TCR beta CDR3 over 54 Vbeta and 13 Jbeta. TCRdb re-called the immunoSEQ multiplex PCR reads with MiXCR, one entry per CDR3 protein. The table lists approximately 170,000 distinct CDR3 sequences, roughly 95% of them singletons, with roughly 0.099% in the top ten.

This receptor was taken from a human donor with multiple sclerosis. The sequenced sample was CD4+ T cells from PBMCs. The chain recombines TRBV6-2 or TRBV6-3 with TRBJ2-5; D is uncertain. The CDR3 spells CASRWGRTQYF. In nucleotides, the CDR3 is TGTGCCAGCAGATGGGGTCGAACCCAGTACTTC.